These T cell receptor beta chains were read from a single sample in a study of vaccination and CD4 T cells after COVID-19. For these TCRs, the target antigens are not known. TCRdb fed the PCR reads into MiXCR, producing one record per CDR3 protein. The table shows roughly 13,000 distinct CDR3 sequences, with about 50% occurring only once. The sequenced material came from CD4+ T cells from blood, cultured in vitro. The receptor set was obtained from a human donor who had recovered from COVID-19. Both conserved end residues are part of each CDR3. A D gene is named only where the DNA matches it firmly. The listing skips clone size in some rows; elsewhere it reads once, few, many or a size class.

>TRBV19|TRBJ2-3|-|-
CASSPPGATDTQYF
TGTGCCAGTAGTCCACCGGGGGCAACAGATACGCAGTATTTT
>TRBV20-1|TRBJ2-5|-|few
CSARDRRTAQETQYF
TGCAGTGCTAGAGATCGAAGGACAGCCCAAGAGACCCAGTACTTC
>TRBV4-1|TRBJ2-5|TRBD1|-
CASSQDRTGGPKRQETQYF
TGCGCCAGCAGCCAAGATAGGACAGGGGGCCCGAAACGCCAAGAGACCCAGTACTTC
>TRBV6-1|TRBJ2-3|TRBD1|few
CASSDSGGGLGDTQYF
TGTGCCAGCAGTGACTCAGGGGGCGGTTTAGGAGATACGCAGTATTTT
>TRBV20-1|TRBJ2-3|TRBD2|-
CSALRLAGVPDTQYF
TGCAGTGCTCTCCGACTAGCGGGAGTGCCAGATACGCAGTATTTT
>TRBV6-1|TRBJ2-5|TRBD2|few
CASRTSGRAQETQYF
TGTGCCAGCAGGACTAGCGGGAGGGCCCAAGAGACCCAGTACTTC
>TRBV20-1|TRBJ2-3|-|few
CSAARDTQYF
TGCAGTGCGGCCCGGGATACGCAGTATTTT
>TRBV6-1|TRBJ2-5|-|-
CASRREETQYF
TGTGCCAGCAGGAGGGAAGAGACCCAGTACTTC
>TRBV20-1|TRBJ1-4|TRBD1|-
CSARDQAPGGEKLFF
TGCAGTGCTAGAGATCAGGCCCCAGGGGGTGAAAAACTGTTTTTT
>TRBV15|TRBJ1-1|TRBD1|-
CATSRDRDSPLEAFF
TGTGCCACCAGCAGAGATCGGGACAGCCCTCTTGAAGCTTTCTTT
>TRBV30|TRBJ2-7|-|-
CAWSRRPNEQYF
TGTGCCTGGAGTAGACGCCCGAACGAGCAGTACTTC
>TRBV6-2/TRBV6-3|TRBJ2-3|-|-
CASSYSSTGRSQDTQYF
TGTGCCAGCAGTTACTCGAGTACGGGAAGGAGTCAAGATACGCAGTATTTT
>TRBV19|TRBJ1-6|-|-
CASSIHTGQNSPLHF
TGTGCCAGTAGTATCCACACAGGGCAAAATTCACCCCTCCACTTT
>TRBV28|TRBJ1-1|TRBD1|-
CASSERGQHTEAFF
TGTGCCAGCAGTGAAAGGGGGCAGCACACTGAAGCTTTCTTT
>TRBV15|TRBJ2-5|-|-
CATSRDLERTQYF
TGTGCCACCAGCAGAGATTTAGAACGGACCCAGTACTTC
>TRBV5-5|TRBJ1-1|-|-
CASSLDNWVVNTEAFF
TGTGCCAGCAGCTTGGACAATTGGGTCGTGAACACTGAAGCTTTCTTT
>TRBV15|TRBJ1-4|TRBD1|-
CATSRDRGTEKLFF
TGTGCCACCAGCAGGGACAGGGGGACTGAAAAACTGTTTTTT
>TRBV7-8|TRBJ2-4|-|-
CASSSAGAMVGKNIQYF
TGTGCCAGCAGCTCGGCAGGGGCGATGGTGGGCAAAAACATTCAGTACTTC
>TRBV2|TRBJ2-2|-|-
CASTQYGLPNTGELFF
TGTGCCAGCACCCAATATGGGCTCCCGAACACCGGGGAGCTGTTTTTT
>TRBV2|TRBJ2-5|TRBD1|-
CASTGVLGQETSIKTQYF
TGTGCCAGCACCGGTGTCTTGGGACAGGAGACATCGATTAAGACCCAGTACTTC
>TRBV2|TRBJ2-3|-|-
CASRRGASDTQYF
TGTGCCAGCAGGAGAGGAGCATCAGATACGCAGTATTTT
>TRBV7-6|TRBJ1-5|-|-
CASSGRVGQPQHF
TGTGCCAGCTCTGGAAGGGTAGGTCAGCCCCAGCATTTT
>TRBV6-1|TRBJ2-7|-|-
CASRRHSSGRASYEQYF
TGTGCCAGCAGACGCCACTCTTCAGGGCGAGCATCCTACGAGCAGTACTTC
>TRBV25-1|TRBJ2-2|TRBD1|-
CASSENRGSGELFF
TGTGCCAGCAGTGAAAACAGGGGATCCGGGGAGCTGTTTTTT
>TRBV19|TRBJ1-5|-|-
CASSIGRGVLNQPQHF
TGTGCCAGTAGTATAGGCAGAGGGGTGTTGAATCAGCCCCAGCATTTT
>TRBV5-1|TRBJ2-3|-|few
CARVLAQAYTQYF
TGCGCCAGGGTCCTCGCCCAAGCTTATACGCAGTATTTT
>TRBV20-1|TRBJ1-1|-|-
CSAKTGNTEAFF
TGCAGTGCTAAGACAGGGAACACTGAAGCTTTCTTT
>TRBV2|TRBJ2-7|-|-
CATPPRGRDYEQYF
TGTGCCACCCCCCCCCGCGGCAGGGATTACGAGCAGTACTTC
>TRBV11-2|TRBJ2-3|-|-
CASRATGNTQYF
TGTGCCAGCAGAGCGACGGGAAATACGCAGTATTTT
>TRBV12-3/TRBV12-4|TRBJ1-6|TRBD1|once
CASSDRVESPLHF
TGTGCCAGTTCGGACAGGGTTGAATCACCCCTCCACTTT